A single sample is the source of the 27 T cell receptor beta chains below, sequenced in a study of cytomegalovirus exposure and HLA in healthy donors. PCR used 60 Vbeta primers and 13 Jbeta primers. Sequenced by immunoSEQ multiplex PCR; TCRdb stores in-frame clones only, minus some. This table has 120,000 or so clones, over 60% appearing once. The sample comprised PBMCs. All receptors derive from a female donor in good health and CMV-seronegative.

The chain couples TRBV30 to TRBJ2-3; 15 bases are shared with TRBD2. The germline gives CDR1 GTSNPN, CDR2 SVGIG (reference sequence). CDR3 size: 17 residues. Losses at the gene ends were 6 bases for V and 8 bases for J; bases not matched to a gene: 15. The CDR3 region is CACETRTSGRALVTQYF. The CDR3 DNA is TGTGCCTGTGAGACGAGGACTAGCGGGAGGGCCTTGGTTACGCAGTATTTT.

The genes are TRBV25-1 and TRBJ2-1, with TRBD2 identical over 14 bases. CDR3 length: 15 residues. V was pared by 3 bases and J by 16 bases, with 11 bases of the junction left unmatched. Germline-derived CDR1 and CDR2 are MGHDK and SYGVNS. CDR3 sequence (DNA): TGTGCCAGCAGTGATTCCTTGGGGGGGACTAGCGGGGGTTTCTTC. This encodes CASSDSLGGTSGGFF.

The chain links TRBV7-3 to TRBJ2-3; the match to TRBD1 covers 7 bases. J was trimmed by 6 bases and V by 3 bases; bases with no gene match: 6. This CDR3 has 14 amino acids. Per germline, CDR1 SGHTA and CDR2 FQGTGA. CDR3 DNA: TGTGCCAGCAGCTTCCGACAGGGTTGGGATACGCAGTATTTT. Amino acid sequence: CASSFRQGWDTQYF.

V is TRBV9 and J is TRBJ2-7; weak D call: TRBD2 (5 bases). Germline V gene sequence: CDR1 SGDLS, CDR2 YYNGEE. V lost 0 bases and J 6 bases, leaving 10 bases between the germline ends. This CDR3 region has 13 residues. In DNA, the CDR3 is TGTGCCAGCAGCGTAGGGCCCGCGGGCGAGCAGTACTTC. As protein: CASSVGPAGEQYF. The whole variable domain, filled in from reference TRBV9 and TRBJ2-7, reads DSGVTQTPKHLITATGQRVTLRCSPRSGDLSVYWYQQSLDQGLQFLIQYYNGEERAKGNILERFSAQQFPDLHSELNLSSLELGDSALYFCASSVGPAGEQYFGPGTRLTVT.

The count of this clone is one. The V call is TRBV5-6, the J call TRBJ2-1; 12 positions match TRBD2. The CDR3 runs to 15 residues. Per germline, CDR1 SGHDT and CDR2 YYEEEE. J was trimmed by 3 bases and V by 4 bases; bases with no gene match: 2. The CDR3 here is CASSLTSGSYNEQFF. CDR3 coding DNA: TGTGCCAGCAGCCTGACTAGCGGGAGCTACAATGAGCAGTTCTTC.

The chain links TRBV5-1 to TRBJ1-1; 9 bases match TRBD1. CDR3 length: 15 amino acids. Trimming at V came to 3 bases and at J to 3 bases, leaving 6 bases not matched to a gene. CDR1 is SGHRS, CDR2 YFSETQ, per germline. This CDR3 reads CASSWGGTGHTEAFF. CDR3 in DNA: TGCGCCAGCAGCTGGGGTGGGACAGGGCACACTGAAGCTTTCTTT.

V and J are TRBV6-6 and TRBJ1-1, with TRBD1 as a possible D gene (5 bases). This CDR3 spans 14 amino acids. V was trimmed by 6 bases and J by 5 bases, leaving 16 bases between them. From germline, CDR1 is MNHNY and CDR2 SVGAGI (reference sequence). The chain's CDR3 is CASSTEGARTEAFF. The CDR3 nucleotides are TGTGCCAGCAGCACCGAAGGGGCGCGGACTGAAGCTTTCTTT.

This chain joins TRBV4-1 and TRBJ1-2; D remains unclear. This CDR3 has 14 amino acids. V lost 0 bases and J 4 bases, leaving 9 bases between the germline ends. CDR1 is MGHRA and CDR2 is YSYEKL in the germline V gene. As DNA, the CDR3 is TGCGCCAGCAGCCAAGAATCGGTATCCTATGGCTACACCTTC. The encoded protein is CASSQESVSYGYTF.

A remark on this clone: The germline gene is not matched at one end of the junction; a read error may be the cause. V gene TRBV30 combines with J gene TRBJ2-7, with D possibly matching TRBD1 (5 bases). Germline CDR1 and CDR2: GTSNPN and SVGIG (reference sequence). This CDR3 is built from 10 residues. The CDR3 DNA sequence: TGTGCCTGGGGAAGGGGCGAGGTGGCCTTC. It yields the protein CAWGRGEVAF.

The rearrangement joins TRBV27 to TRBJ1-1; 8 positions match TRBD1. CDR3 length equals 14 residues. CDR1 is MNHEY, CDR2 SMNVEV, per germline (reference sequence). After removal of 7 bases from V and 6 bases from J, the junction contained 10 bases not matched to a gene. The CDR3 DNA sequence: TGTGCCAGCACCTCCCGGCGGACAGGGTCTGAAGCTTTCTTT. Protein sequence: CASTSRRTGSEAFF.

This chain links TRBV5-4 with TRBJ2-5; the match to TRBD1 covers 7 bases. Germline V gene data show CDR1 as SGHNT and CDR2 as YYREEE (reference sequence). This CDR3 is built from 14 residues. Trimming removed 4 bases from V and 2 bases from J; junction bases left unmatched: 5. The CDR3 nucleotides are TGTGCCAGCAGCAAGGGACAGCGGCAAGAGACCCAGTACTTC. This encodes CASSKGQRQETQYF.

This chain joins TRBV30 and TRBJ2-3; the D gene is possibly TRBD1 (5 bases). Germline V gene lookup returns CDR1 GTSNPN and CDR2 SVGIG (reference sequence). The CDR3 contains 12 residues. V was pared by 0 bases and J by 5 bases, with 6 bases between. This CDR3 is CAWSVGLDTQYF. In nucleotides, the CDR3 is TGTGCCTGGAGTGTGGGGCTAGATACGCAGTATTTT.

This chain's CDR3 is CASSDLPNSPLHF. DNA for the CDR3: TGTGCCAGCAGTGATCTTCCGAATTCACCCCTCCACTTT. The chain joins TRBV6-1 to TRBJ1-6; D is ambiguous. There are 13 residues in the CDR3. Per the germline V gene, CDR1 is MNHNS and CDR2 is SASEGT. The ends were cut back, 3 bases at V and 7 bases at J, with 7 bases in the middle.

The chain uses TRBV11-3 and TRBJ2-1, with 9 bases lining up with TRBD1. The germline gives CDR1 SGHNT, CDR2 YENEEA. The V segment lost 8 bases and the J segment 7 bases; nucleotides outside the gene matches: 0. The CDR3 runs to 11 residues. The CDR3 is CASGTGNEQFF. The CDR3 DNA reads TGTGCCAGCGGGACAGGGAATGAGCAGTTCTTC.

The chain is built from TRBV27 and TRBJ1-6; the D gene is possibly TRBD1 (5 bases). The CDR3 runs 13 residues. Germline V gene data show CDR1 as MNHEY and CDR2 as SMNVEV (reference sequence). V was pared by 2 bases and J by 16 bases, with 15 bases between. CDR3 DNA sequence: TGTGCCAGCAGTTTAGGAAACACAAAGGGGCTCCACTTT. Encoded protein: CASSLGNTKGLHF.

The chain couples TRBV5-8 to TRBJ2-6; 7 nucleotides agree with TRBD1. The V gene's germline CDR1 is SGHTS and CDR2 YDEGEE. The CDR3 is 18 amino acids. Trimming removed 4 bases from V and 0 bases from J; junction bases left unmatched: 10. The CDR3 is CASSHTPTGISGANVLTF. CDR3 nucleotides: TGTGCCAGCAGCCATACCCCGACAGGGATCTCTGGGGCCAACGTCCTGACTTTC.

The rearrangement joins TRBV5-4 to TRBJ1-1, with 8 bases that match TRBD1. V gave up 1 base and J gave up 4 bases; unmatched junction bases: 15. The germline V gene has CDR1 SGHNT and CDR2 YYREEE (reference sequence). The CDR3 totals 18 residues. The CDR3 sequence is CASSLWGFRTGNPTEAFF. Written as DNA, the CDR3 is TGTGCCAGCAGCTTGTGGGGGTTTAGGACAGGGAATCCCACTGAAGCTTTCTTT.

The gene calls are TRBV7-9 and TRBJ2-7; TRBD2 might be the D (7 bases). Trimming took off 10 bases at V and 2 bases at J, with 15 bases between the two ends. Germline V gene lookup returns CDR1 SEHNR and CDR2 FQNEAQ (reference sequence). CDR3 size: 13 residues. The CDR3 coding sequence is TGTGCCAACATCTCCGGGGGGCCCTACGAGCAGTACTTC. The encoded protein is CANISGGPYEQYF.

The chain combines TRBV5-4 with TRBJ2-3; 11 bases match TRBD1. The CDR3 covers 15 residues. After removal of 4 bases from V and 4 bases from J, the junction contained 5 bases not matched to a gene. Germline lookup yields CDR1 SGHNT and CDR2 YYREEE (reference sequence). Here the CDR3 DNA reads TGTGCCAGCAGCAAAGGGGACAGGGGGGCAGATACGCAGTATTTT. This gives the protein CASSKGDRGADTQYF.

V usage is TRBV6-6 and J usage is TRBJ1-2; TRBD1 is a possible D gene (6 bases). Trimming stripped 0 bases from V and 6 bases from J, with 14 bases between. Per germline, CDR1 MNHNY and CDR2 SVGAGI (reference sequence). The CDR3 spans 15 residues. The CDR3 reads CASSYSIQGPDGYTF. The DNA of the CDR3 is TGTGCCAGCAGTTACTCTATACAGGGACCTGATGGCTACACCTTC.

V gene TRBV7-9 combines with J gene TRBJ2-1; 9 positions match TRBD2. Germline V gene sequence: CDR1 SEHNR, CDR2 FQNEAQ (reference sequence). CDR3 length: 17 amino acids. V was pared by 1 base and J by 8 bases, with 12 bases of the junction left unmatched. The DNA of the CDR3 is TGTGCCAGCAGCTTAGGCGGGAGGGGTTTCGCGCGCGATGAGCAGTTCTTC. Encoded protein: CASSLGGRGFARDEQFF.

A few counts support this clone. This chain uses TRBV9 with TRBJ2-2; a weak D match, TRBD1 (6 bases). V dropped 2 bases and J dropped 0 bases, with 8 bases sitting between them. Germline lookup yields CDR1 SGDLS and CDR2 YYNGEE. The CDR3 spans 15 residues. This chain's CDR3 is CASSVWGPNTGELFF. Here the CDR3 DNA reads TGTGCCAGCAGCGTCTGGGGGCCGAACACCGGGGAGCTGTTTTTT.

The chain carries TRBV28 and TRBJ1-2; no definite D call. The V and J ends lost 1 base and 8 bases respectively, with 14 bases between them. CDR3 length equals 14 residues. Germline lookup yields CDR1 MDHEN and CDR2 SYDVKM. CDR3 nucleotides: TGTGCCAGCAGTTTATCGCAGGCTTCGAAGGGCTACACCTTC. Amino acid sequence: CASSLSQASKGYTF.

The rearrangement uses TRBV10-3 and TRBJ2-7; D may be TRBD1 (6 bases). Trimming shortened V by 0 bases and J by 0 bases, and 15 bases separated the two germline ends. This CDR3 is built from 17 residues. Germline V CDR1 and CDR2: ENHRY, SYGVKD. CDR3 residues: CAISESSPRTVSYEQYF. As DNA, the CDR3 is TGTGCCATCAGTGAGTCGAGCCCGCGGACAGTCTCCTACGAGCAGTACTTC.

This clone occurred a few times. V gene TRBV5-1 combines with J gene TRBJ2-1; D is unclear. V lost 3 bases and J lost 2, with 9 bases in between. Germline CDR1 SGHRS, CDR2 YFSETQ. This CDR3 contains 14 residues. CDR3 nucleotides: TGCGCCAGCAGCTCTTACAGCCCCTACAATGAGCAGTTCTTC. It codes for CASSSYSPYNEQFF.

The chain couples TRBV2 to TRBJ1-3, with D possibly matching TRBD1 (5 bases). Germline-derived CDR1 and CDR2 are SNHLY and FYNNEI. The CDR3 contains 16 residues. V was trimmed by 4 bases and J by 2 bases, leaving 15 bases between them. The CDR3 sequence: CASSGPGGPPGNTIYF. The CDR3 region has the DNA TGTGCCAGCAGTGGACCGGGGGGACCCCCTGGAAACACCATATATTTT.

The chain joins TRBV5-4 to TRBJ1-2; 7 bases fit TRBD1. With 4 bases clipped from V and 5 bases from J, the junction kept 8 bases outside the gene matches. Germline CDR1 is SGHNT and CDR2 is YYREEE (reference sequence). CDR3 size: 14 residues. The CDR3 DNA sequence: TGTGCCAGCAGCCCGGGACCAGGGGGTTATGGCTACACCTTC. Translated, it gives CASSPGPGGYGYTF.